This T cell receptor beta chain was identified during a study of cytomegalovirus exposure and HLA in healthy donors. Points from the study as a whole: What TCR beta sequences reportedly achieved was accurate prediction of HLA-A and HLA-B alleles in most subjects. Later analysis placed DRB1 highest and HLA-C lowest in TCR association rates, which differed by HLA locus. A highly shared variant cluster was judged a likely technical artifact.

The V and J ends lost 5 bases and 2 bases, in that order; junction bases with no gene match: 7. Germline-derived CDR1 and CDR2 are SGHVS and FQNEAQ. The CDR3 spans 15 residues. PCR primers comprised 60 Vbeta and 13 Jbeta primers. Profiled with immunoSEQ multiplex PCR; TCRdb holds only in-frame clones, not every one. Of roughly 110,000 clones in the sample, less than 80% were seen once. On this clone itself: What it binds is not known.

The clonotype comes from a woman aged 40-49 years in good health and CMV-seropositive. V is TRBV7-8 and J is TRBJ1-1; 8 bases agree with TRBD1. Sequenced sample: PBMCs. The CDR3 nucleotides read TGTGCCAGCAGCCTATCACAGGGGGGCAACACTGAAGCTTTCTTT. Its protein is CASSLSQGGNTEAFF.